This record covers a single TCR beta chain. These data originate in a study of blood T cell repertoires in COVID-19. Study at large: There were acute and convalescent COVID-19 samples, and they came from the United States, Italy and Spain. Sample material is recorded as cDNA or gDNA derived from T cells, B-cell-depleted T cells, or PBMCs.

Original processing notes: Estimation of nucleated cell counts was performed using reference gene primer amplification. Produced via immunoSEQ multiplex PCR; TCRdb's table is partial and in-frame only. D and trimming come from the DNA, and the V and J calls and clone size come from that table. This sample has 300,000 to 350,000 clones, with 87% found just once. Sequenced sample: peripheral blood. The TCR sequence derives from a man aged 18 to 30 with active or convalescent COVID-19.

CDR3 bases: TGTGCCAGCAGTTACTCGCTCCAGGGGGCAAATGGCTACACCTTC. Translating gives CASSYSLQGANGYTF. The rearrangement uses TRBV6-5 and TRBJ1-2, with 8 bases lining up with TRBD1. The J segment lost 6 bases and the V segment lost 0 bases, leaving 6 bases of the junction unmatched. Germline V gene sequence: CDR1 MNHEY, CDR2 SVGAGI. The CDR3 is 15 residues long.